Listed below are T cell receptor beta chains from one sample, sequenced in a study of regulatory T cells in long-lasting Graves disease. Via MiXCR, TCRdb re-called the multiplex PCR reads, giving one row per CDR3 protein. The sample holds under 450,000 distinct CDR3 sequences, 10% to 15% seen once. This same sample was also taken into another study, of T cells in Graves' hyperthyroidism and ophthalmopathy.

The sample consisted of peripheral blood mononuclear cells (PBMCs), taken at new diagnosis, from a patient treated with antithyroid drugs. The receptors were sampled from a woman between 18 and 30 years old with Graves disease. Each CDR3 is given with its conserved first and last residue. Each record gives: J gene, D gene, CDR3 length, clone size, V gene, CDR3 protein, CDR3 DNA. A D gene is named only where the DNA matches it firmly. The listing skips clone size in some rows; elsewhere it reads once, few, many or a size class.

J gene: TRBJ2-2
D gene: NA
CDR3 length: 15
clone size: many
V gene: TRBV9
CDR3 protein: CASSLRQESTGELFF
CDR3 DNA: TGTGCCAGCAGTCTCCGACAGGAGTCCACCGGGGAGCTGTTTTTT

J gene: TRBJ2-3
D gene: TRBD2
CDR3 length: 18
clone size: many
V gene: TRBV6-5
CDR3 protein: CASSYSILAGGQTDTQYF
CDR3 DNA: TGTGCCAGCAGTTACTCGATTCTAGCGGGAGGCCAGACAGATACGCAGTATTTT

J gene: TRBJ2-1
D gene: NA
CDR3 length: 16
clone size: few
V gene: TRBV27
CDR3 protein: CASSLLGRLGDNEQFF
CDR3 DNA: TGTGCCAGCAGCCTCCTCGGGCGCCTCGGGGACAATGAGCAGTTCTTC

J gene: TRBJ2-5
D gene: NA
CDR3 length: 15
clone size: many
V gene: TRBV20-1
CDR3 protein: CSASRSLSAQETQYF
CDR3 DNA: TGCAGTGCTAGCCGATCTCTTAGCGCTCAAGAGACCCAGTACTTC

J gene: TRBJ2-2
D gene: NA
CDR3 length: 11
clone size: many
V gene: TRBV29-1
CDR3 protein: CSVEDQGELFF
CDR3 DNA: TGCAGCGTTGAAGATCAGGGGGAGCTGTTTTTT

J gene: TRBJ2-5
D gene: TRBD1
CDR3 length: 16
clone size: NA
V gene: TRBV7-2
CDR3 protein: CASRTGTGAFLETQYF
CDR3 DNA: TGTGCCAGCAGGACCGGGACAGGGGCTTTCTTGGAGACCCAGTACTTC

J gene: TRBJ2-5
D gene: TRBD1
CDR3 length: 15
clone size: many
V gene: TRBV30
CDR3 protein: CAWSVSGRGFETQYF
CDR3 DNA: TGTGCCTGGAGTGTAAGCGGCAGGGGGTTCGAGACCCAGTACTTC

J gene: TRBJ1-5
D gene: NA
CDR3 length: 18
clone size: NA
V gene: TRBV28
CDR3 protein: CASSHPIRGGRENQPQHF
CDR3 DNA: TGTGCCAGCAGTCACCCAATTCGGGGTGGGAGGGAAAATCAGCCCCAGCATTTT

J gene: TRBJ1-4
D gene: TRBD1
CDR3 length: 14
clone size: NA
V gene: TRBV7-9
CDR3 protein: CASFRAGGNEKLFF
CDR3 DNA: TGTGCCAGCTTCAGGGCAGGGGGCAATGAAAAACTGTTTTTT

J gene: TRBJ1-2
D gene: NA
CDR3 length: 13
clone size: NA
V gene: TRBV7-2
CDR3 protein: CAASLPQDYGYTF
CDR3 DNA: TGTGCCGCATCCCTCCCCCAGGACTATGGCTACACCTTC

J gene: TRBJ2-1
D gene: TRBD2
CDR3 length: 16
clone size: many
V gene: TRBV27
CDR3 protein: CASKSSGSFSYNEQFF
CDR3 DNA: TGTGCCAGCAAATCTAGCGGGAGTTTTTCCTACAATGAGCAGTTCTTC

J gene: TRBJ2-1
D gene: TRBD2
CDR3 length: 17
clone size: once
V gene: TRBV7-3
CDR3 protein: CASSWQPGLAGADEQFF
CDR3 DNA: TGTGCCAGCAGCTGGCAGCCGGGACTAGCGGGAGCGGATGAGCAGTTCTTC

J gene: TRBJ1-1
D gene: TRBD1
CDR3 length: 13
clone size: NA
V gene: TRBV6-4
CDR3 protein: CASSVTGGTEAFF
CDR3 DNA: TGTGCCAGCAGCGTAACAGGGGGCACTGAAGCTTTCTTT

J gene: TRBJ1-1
D gene: NA
CDR3 length: 12
clone size: many
V gene: TRBV6-2/TRBV6-3
CDR3 protein: CAGRRVNTEAFF
CDR3 DNA: TGTGCCGGACGGAGGGTGAACACTGAAGCTTTCTTT

J gene: TRBJ1-6
D gene: TRBD1
CDR3 length: 14
clone size: few
V gene: TRBV4-2
CDR3 protein: CASSGRDSPGPLHF
CDR3 DNA: TGTGCCAGCAGCGGACGGGACAGCCCCGGACCCCTCCACTTT

J gene: TRBJ2-3
D gene: TRBD1
CDR3 length: 18
clone size: many
V gene: TRBV4-1
CDR3 protein: CASSQGPARGRSTDTQYF
CDR3 DNA: TGCGCCAGCAGCCAAGGTCCTGCCAGGGGGCGCAGCACAGATACGCAGTATTTT

J gene: TRBJ2-2
D gene: NA
CDR3 length: 17
clone size: many
V gene: TRBV27
CDR3 protein: CASSSLFDLANTGELFF
CDR3 DNA: TGTGCCAGCAGTTCACTATTCGACTTGGCGAACACCGGGGAGCTGTTTTTT

J gene: TRBJ2-2
D gene: NA
CDR3 length: 13
clone size: many
V gene: TRBV12-5
CDR3 protein: CASGLFDTGELFF
CDR3 DNA: TGTGCTAGTGGTTTGTTCGACACCGGGGAGCTGTTTTTT

J gene: TRBJ1-3
D gene: NA
CDR3 length: 14
clone size: many
V gene: TRBV7-3
CDR3 protein: CASSPGHSGNTIYF
CDR3 DNA: TGTGCCAGCAGCCCGGGACATTCTGGAAACACCATATATTTT

J gene: TRBJ1-5
D gene: NA
CDR3 length: 12
clone size: many
V gene: TRBV28
CDR3 protein: CASSYGNQPQHF
CDR3 DNA: TGTGCCAGCAGTTATGGCAATCAGCCCCAGCATTTT

J gene: TRBJ1-2
D gene: NA
CDR3 length: 14
clone size: many
V gene: TRBV4-3
CDR3 protein: CASSQTTENYGYTF
CDR3 DNA: TGCGCCAGCAGCCAAACGACAGAAAACTATGGCTACACCTTC

J gene: TRBJ2-5
D gene: NA
CDR3 length: 15
clone size: many
V gene: TRBV7-2
CDR3 protein: CASSSQSGLPGAQYF
CDR3 DNA: TGTGCCAGCAGCTCCCAGTCCGGACTGCCGGGGGCCCAGTACTTC